The present entry profiles one T cell receptor (beta chain) with its context. The antigen is undetermined. Germline V gene lookup returns CDR1 SGDLS and CDR2 YYNGEE. Trimming cost V 5 bases and J 3 bases, with 14 bases left between them. The CDR3 has 14 residues. This entry comes from a study of cytomegalovirus exposure and HLA in healthy donors. Overall study findings and caveats: In a later analysis, a missense DCLRE1C variant was linked to TCR beta V- and J-gene trimming. In vitro confirmation showed three CMV-associated chains to be CMV antigen specific. Cytomegalovirus association was assigned to 150 to 200 TCR beta chains.

The PCR used 60 Vbeta and 13 Jbeta primers. Generated by immunoSEQ multiplex PCR, the TCRdb table keeps only in-frame clones and is missing some. The profile shows around 50,000 clones, over 70% of them singletons. This sequence originates from a man aged 25 to 40 in good health and CMV-seropositive. Material for sequencing was PBMCs. The rearrangement uses TRBV9 and TRBJ1-1; D is perhaps TRBD1 (6 bases). The CDR3 DNA is TGTGCCAGCAGTACAGGGAGTGGGGACACTGAAGCTTTCTTT. It encodes CASSTGSGDTEAFF.